Given below is one TCR beta chain in context. Its target is unknown. Naivety among CD8 cells was defined by CD45RO negativity and positive CCR7 selection, thereby excluding terminally differentiated effector memory CD45RA+ cells. The data stem from a study of shared clonotypes between healthy human individuals. The wider study: For every donor, three CD4 naive, three CD4 memory, two CD8 naive and one CD8 memory plates were used.

Methods used by the authors: ImmunoSEQ yielded junction-only sequences lacking quality scores, so filtering differed. TCRdb's copy holds only in-frame clones and misses some; the assay was immunoSEQ multiplex PCR. V and J calls and clone size follow that table, whereas D and trimming were derived from the DNA. The sample consists of about 1.9 million clones, over 85% of them appearing once. This CDR3 contains 17 residues. Germline values: CDR1 MDHEN, CDR2 SYDVKM. V gave up 2 bases and J gave up 4 bases, with 18 bases separating them. Overall study findings and caveats: Rarefaction gave evidence that sorted-subset sequencing remained incomplete despite large depth. Naive CD4 clonotypes overlapped across several donors at around 5%.

The chain recombines TRBV28 with TRBJ1-5; D is ambiguous. The sequence came from a man aged 18 to 30 in good health. Some clones in this sample may be carry-over from other donors' samples. Sequences were obtained from naive CD8+ T cells from PBMCs. In DNA, the CDR3 is TGTGCCAGCAGTTTAAACGGTTATTTGACGGGAAATCAGCCCCAGCATTTT. It encodes CASSLNGYLTGNQPQHF.